The 21 T cell receptor beta chains given below trace back to one sample, sequenced in a study of CD8+ T cells in alopecia areata. Regarding treatment: oral pan-JAK inhibitor, 5-10 mg twice daily. Extracted RNA was reverse transcribed into cDNA, the sequencing template. Profiling relied on immunoSEQ multiplex PCR, and the TCRdb table lists in-frame clones only, not all of them. Of some 170,000 clones in the sample, about 61% were seen once. The material was CD4+ T cells sorted from blood, obtained between weeks 55 and 65, from a patient treated with tofacitinib. These receptor sequences come from a human donor with alopecia areata.

The V call is TRBV2, the J call TRBJ2-7; possibly TRBD2 for D (5 bases). CDR3 length: 11 amino acids. CDR1 and CDR2 from the germline V gene are SNHLY and FYNNEI. V was trimmed by 10 bases and J by 3 bases, leaving 10 bases between them. In nucleotides, the CDR3 is TGTGCCACTGGACTTTACTACGAGCAGTACTTC. Residues: CATGLYYEQYF.

The rearrangement uses TRBV19 and TRBJ1-1; D possibly corresponds to TRBD1 (5 bases). V was shortened by 4 bases and J by 1 base, with 13 bases between the two germline ends. The CDR3 runs 15 residues. Germline loops: CDR1 LNHDA, CDR2 SQIVND (reference sequence). The CDR3 nucleotides read TGTGCCAGTAGTACAGGGAGACAAGGGAACACTGAAGCTTTCTTT. Its translation is CASSTGRQGNTEAFF.

J is TRBJ2-7 and V is TRBV30, with D perhaps being TRBD1 or TRBD2 (5 bases each). Germline loops: CDR1 GTSNPN, CDR2 SVGIG (reference sequence). With 3 bases removed from V and 3 bases from J, the gap between germline ends came to 12 bases. The CDR3 sequence is 13 residues long. The CDR3 reads CAWRPGLDYEQYF. The CDR3 nucleotides are TGTGCCTGGAGGCCGGGGCTCGACTACGAGCAGTACTTC. Filled out from reference TRBV30 and TRBJ2-7, the complete variable domain reads SQTIHQWPATLVQPVGSPLSLECTVEGTSNPNLYWYRQAAGRGLQLLFYSVGIGQISSEVPQNLSASRPQDRQFILSSKKLLLSDSGFYLCAWRPGLDYEQYFGPGTRLTVT.

The V gene is TRBV15, the J gene TRBJ2-5, with D possibly TRBD1 on 6 matching bases. The length of the CDR3 is 15 residues. Germline CDR1 LNHNV, CDR2 YYDKDF (reference sequence). Deletions cut 5 bases from V and 0 bases from J, with 13 bases between. The CDR3 bases are TGTGCCACCAGCCGTCCACAGGGTTACCAAGAGACCCAGTACTTC. Encoded protein: CATSRPQGYQETQYF.

The V call is TRBV29-1, the J call TRBJ1-1, with D maybe TRBD1 (5 bases). Trimming removed 6 bases at V and 7 bases at J, with 12 bases between. Germline lookup yields CDR1 SQVTM and CDR2 ANQGSEA. This CDR3 is 11 amino acids long. The CDR3 protein is CSVGAQGEAFF. CDR3 nucleotide sequence: TGCAGCGTAGGGGCCCAGGGTGAAGCTTTCTTT.

J is TRBJ2-3 and V is TRBV4-1; the D gene is possibly TRBD2 (6 bases). The CDR3 consists of 13 residues. CDR1 and CDR2 (germline): MGHRA, YSYEKL. V was pared by 2 bases and J by 10 bases, with 13 bases between. The DNA of the CDR3 is TGCGCCAGCAGCCAACCGCCGGTAGCGGCGCAGTATTTT. This codes for CASSQPPVAAQYF.

This chain links TRBV30 with TRBJ2-7, with D unclear. This CDR3 has 13 residues. Germline values: CDR1 GTSNPN, CDR2 SVGIG (reference sequence). Trimming took off 3 bases at V and 2 bases at J, with 11 bases between the two ends. This chain's CDR3 is CAWSRVQAYEQYF. The CDR3 DNA is TGTGCCTGGAGCCGGGTTCAGGCCTACGAGCAGTACTTC.

The chain joins TRBV15 to TRBJ1-5; possible D gene TRBD1, 6 bases. V lost 6 bases to trimming and J lost 0 bases, with 12 bases between them. CDR1 and CDR2 (germline): LNHNV, YYDKDF (reference sequence). CDR3 size: 15 residues. CDR3 sequence reads: CATSPGTISNQPQHF. The CDR3 DNA sequence: TGTGCCACCAGTCCCGGGACAATTAGCAATCAGCCCCAGCATTTT.

The J gene is TRBJ2-7, the V gene TRBV29-1, with TRBD1 as a possible D gene (6 bases). The CDR3 is 12 residues long. V gave up 4 bases and J gave up 2 bases, with 9 bases separating them. Germline V gene lookup returns CDR1 SQVTM and CDR2 ANQGSEA. The CDR3 DNA reads as TGCAGCGTTGTGACAGGTCCCTACGAGCAGTACTTC. This sequence encodes CSVVTGPYEQYF.

The V call is TRBV27, the J call TRBJ1-4, with D unclear. The germline CDR1 and CDR2 sequences are MNHEY and SMNVEV (reference sequence). V was clipped by 6 bases and J by 0 bases, with 2 bases between them. The CDR3 extends over 12 amino acids. CDR3 sequence: CASRTTNEKLFF. Here the CDR3 DNA reads TGTGCCAGCAGGACAACTAATGAAAAACTGTTTTTT.

This chain connects TRBV28 to TRBJ1-2; no clear D. This CDR3 is built from 15 residues. CDR1 and CDR2 (germline): MDHEN, SYDVKM. Deletions cut 2 bases from V and 4 bases from J, with 14 bases between. CDR3 nucleotide sequence: TGTGCCAGCAGTTTACCCGGTGGGTTGGGCTATGGCTACACCTTC. The encoded protein is CASSLPGGLGYGYTF.

V and J are TRBV6-5 and TRBJ2-4, with D unclear. This CDR3 is built from 14 residues. Trimming pared 5 bases from V and 1 base from J, leaving 9 bases between. CDR1 and CDR2 (germline): MNHEY, SVGAGI. The CDR3 is CASSPSGAKNIQYF. The CDR3 nucleotides read TGTGCCAGCAGTCCCAGTGGGGCCAAAAACATTCAGTACTTC.

The rearrangement links TRBV29-1 to TRBJ2-7; 8 bases are shared with TRBD2. Germline trimming cut 5 bases from V and 5 bases from J; bases unmatched to any gene: 5. The CDR3 loop spans 12 amino acids. From germline, CDR1 is SQVTM and CDR2 ANQGSEA. CDR3: CSVFREGNEQYF. In DNA, the CDR3 is TGCAGCGTTTTTCGGGAGGGAAACGAGCAGTACTTC.

This chain joins TRBV5-4 and TRBJ1-4; D remains ambiguous. V was shortened by 0 bases and J by 4 bases, with 7 bases between the two germline ends. CDR3 length: 14 residues. The germline V gene has CDR1 SGHNT and CDR2 YYREEE (reference sequence). CDR3 region: CASSLARDNEKLFF. The CDR3 coding sequence is TGTGCCAGCAGCTTGGCCCGGGATAATGAAAAACTGTTTTTT.

The chain joins TRBV6-5 to TRBJ2-7; 11 nucleotides match TRBD1. The CDR3 consists of 13 residues. V shed 6 bases, J shed 4 bases, and the junction held 2 bases outside the gene matches. Germline-derived CDR1 and CDR2 are MNHEY and SVGAGI. This CDR3 reads CASRGTGGYEQYF. The CDR3 DNA reads TGTGCCAGCAGGGGGACAGGGGGATACGAGCAGTACTTC.

The chain has TRBV19 and TRBJ1-5; 8 bases match TRBD1. Trimming took 4 bases from V and 2 from J; bases not matched to a gene: 4. The germline gives CDR1 LNHDA, CDR2 SQIVND (reference sequence). There are 15 residues in the CDR3. The CDR3 sequence: CASSRQGNGNQPQHF. The CDR3, as DNA: TGTGCCAGTAGTAGACAGGGGAACGGCAATCAGCCCCAGCATTTT.

The V call is TRBV15, the J call TRBJ1-1; tentatively, D is TRBD1 (5 bases). The CDR3 runs 14 residues. From germline, CDR1 is LNHNV and CDR2 YYDKDF (reference sequence). The V end was cut by 1 base, the J end by 1 base, with 7 bases between. CDR3 in DNA: TGTGCCACCAGCAGAGGAACAGGGAACACTGAAGCTTTCTTT. It yields the protein CATSRGTGNTEAFF.

The chain couples TRBV4-2 to TRBJ1-2, with a weak D call TRBD1 (5 bases). V lost 10 bases, J lost 4 bases, and 19 bases lay in between. The CDR3 covers 14 residues. Germline CDR1 is LGHNA and CDR2 is YNFKEQ. The CDR3 coding sequence is TGTGCCACCCAACCCGGGACGGTGGGCTATGGCTACACCTTC. Residues: CATQPGTVGYGYTF.

This clone was counted between two and nine times. The V call is TRBV29-1, the J call TRBJ2-5, with D unclear. The germline V and J ends were trimmed by 5 bases and 1 base, with 5 bases remaining between them. CDR1 and CDR2 (germline): SQVTM, ANQGSEA. This CDR3 comprises 11 residues. The CDR3 DNA is TGCAGCGTTTCAATCCAAGAGACCCAGTACTTC. Its protein is CSVSIQETQYF.

This clone was detected only a few times. This chain joins TRBV29-1 and TRBJ2-7, with D perhaps TRBD2 (6 bases). Per the germline V gene, CDR1 is SQVTM and CDR2 is ANQGSEA. The CDR3 runs 14 residues. Trimming stripped 6 bases from V and 1 base from J, with 16 bases between. The CDR3 DNA is TGCAGCGTACAACATCCCGGGAGATCCTACGAGCAGTACTTC. Translated, it gives CSVQHPGRSYEQYF.

Only a few counts were recorded for this clone. The J gene is TRBJ2-2, the V gene TRBV2; D possibly corresponds to TRBD1 (5 bases). The CDR3 runs to 15 residues. Germline CDR1 reads SNHLY; CDR2 reads FYNNEI. Trimming shortened V by 2 bases and J by 5 bases, and 12 bases separated the two germline ends. CDR3 in amino acids: CASSEWQGQTGELFF. The CDR3 nucleotides are TGTGCCAGCAGTGAATGGCAGGGTCAGACCGGGGAGCTGTTTTTT.